This TCR beta chain was sequenced for a study of blood T cell repertoires in COVID-19. About the study: Specimens from acute and convalescent COVID-19 originated in the United States, Italy and Spain. PBMCs, B-cell-depleted T cells, or T cells provided the cDNA or gDNA that made up the material.

Germline assignment: CDR1 MNHNS and CDR2 SASEGT. This CDR3 spans 18 amino acids. J gave up 1 base and V 1 base, and 12 bases lay outside the gene matches. Clones were sequenced by immunoSEQ multiplex PCR, and TCRdb holds only the in-frame ones, with some missing. There are over 200,000 clones in the sample; over 70% occur only once, and roughly 8.8% lies in the top ten. This receptor was identified in a woman between 50 and 59 years old with acute or convalescent COVID-19. Sequenced: peripheral blood. The gene calls are TRBV6-1 and TRBJ1-1, with 7 bases lining up with TRBD1. CDR3 DNA: TGTGCCAGCAGTGAAGTGAGGGGGCGCGAGGGTCGGAACACTGAAGCTTTCTTT. Translating gives CASSEVRGREGRNTEAFF.